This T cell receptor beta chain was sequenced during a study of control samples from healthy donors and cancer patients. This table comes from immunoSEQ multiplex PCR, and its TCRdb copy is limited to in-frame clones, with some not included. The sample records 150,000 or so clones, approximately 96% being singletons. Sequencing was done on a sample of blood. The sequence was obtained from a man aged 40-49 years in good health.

The CDR3 coding sequence is TGCGCCAGCAGCCAAGAGGGCGGCCCCCGGAACACTGAAGCTTTCTTT. Translated, it gives CASSQEGGPRNTEAFF. The chain links TRBV4-1 to TRBJ1-1, with D unresolved. This CDR3 has 16 residues. The V end lost 0 bases, the J end lost 1 base, and 12 bases lay between the germline ends. Germline V gives CDR1 MGHRA, CDR2 YSYEKL.